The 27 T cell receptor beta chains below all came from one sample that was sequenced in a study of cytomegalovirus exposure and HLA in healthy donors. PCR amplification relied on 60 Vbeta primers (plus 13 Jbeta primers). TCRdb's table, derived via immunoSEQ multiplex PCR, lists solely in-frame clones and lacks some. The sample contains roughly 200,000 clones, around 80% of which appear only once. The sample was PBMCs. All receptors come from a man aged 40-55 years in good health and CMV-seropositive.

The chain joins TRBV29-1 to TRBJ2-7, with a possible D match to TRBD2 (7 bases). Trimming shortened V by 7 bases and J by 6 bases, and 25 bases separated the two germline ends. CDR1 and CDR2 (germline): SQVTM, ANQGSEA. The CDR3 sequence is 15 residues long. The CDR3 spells CSARQERGAQGEQYF. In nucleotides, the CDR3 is TGCAGCGCCCGCCAGGAACGGGGGGCTCAAGGCGAGCAGTACTTC.

In nucleotides, the CDR3 is TGTGCCAGCAGTGGGACAGGGATCTACGAGCAGTACTTC. This gives the protein CASSGTGIYEQYF. The chain has TRBV2 and TRBJ2-7, with 8 positions matching TRBD1. This CDR3 comprises 13 residues. With 4 bases clipped from V and 3 bases from J, the junction kept 2 bases outside the gene matches. Germline CDR1 SNHLY, CDR2 FYNNEI. The variable domain in full, with the rest retrieved from reference TRBV2 and TRBJ2-7, is EPEVTQTPSHQVTQMGQEVILRCVPISNHLYFYWYRQILGQKVEFLVSFYNNEISEKSEIFDDQFSVERPDGSNFTLKIRSTKLEDSAMYFCASSGTGIYEQYFGPGTRLTVT.

Here the CDR3 DNA reads TGTGCCAGCAGCTCTTCAAAATGGACAGGCACATTCTACGAGCAGTACTTC. This codes for CASSSSKWTGTFYEQYF. This rearrangement joins TRBV14 to TRBJ2-7, with 7 nucleotides matching TRBD1. CDR1 and CDR2 (germline): SGHDN, FVKESK. The V gene end was trimmed by 5 bases and the J gene end by 3 bases; junction bases not matched to a gene: 16. This CDR3 comprises 17 residues.

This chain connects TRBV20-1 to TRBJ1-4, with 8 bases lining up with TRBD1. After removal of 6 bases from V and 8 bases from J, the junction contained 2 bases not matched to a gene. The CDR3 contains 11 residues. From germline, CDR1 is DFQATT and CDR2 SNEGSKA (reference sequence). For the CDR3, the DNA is TGCAGTGCAAACAGGGGGGAAAAACTGTTTTTT. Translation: CSANRGEKLFF.

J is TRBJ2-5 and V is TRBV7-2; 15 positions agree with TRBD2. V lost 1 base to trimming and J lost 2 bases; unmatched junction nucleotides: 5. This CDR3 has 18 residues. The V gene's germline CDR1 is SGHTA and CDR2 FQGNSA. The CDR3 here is CASSLVGTSGRTQETQYF. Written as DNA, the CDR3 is TGTGCCAGCAGCTTAGTGGGGACTAGCGGGAGGACACAAGAGACCCAGTACTTC.

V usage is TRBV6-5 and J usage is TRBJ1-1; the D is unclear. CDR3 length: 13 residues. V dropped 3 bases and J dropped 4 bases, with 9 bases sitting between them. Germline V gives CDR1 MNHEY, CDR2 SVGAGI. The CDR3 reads CASSYNGLTEAFF. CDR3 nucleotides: TGTGCCAGCAGTTATAATGGGCTCACTGAAGCTTTCTTT.

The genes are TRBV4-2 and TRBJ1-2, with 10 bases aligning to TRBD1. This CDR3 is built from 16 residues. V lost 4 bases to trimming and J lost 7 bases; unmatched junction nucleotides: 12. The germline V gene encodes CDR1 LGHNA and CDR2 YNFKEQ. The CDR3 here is CASSLYETGTGAGYTF. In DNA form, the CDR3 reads TGTGCCAGCAGCCTATATGAGACCGGGACAGGGGCTGGCTACACCTTC.

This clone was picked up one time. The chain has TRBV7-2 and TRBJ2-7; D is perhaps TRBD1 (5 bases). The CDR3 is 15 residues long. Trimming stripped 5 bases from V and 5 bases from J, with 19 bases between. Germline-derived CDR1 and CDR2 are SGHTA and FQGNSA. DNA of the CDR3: TGTGCCAGCAGCCTAACCCGGCAGGGCACCCACGAGCAGTACTTC. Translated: CASSLTRQGTHEQYF. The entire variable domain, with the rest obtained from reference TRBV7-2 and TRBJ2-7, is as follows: GAGVSQSPSNKVTEKGKDVELRCDPISGHTALYWYRQSLGQGLEFLIYFQGNSAPDKSGLPSDRFSAERTGGSVSTLTIQRTQQEDSAVYLCASSLTRQGTHEQYFGPGTRLTVT.

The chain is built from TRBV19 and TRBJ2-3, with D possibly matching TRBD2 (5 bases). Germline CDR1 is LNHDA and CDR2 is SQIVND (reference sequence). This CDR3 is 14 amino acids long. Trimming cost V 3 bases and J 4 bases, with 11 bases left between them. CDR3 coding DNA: TGTGCCAGTAGTATTGGAGGTTTGGCAGATACGCAGTATTTT. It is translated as CASSIGGLADTQYF.

The chain's CDR3 is CAWSGGRTENTEAFF. The CDR3, as DNA: TGTGCCTGGAGTGGCGGCCGGACAGAGAACACTGAAGCTTTCTTT. This sequence joins TRBV30 and TRBJ1-1, with D perhaps TRBD1 (6 bases). Trimming cost V 1 base and J 1 base, with 13 bases left between them. Germline CDR1 GTSNPN, CDR2 SVGIG (reference sequence). This CDR3 region has 15 residues. Based on the CDR3 plus reference TRBV30 and TRBJ1-1, the full variable domain is SQTIHQWPATLVQPVGSPLSLECTVEGTSNPNLYWYRQAAGRGLQLLFYSVGIGQISSEVPQNLSASRPQDRQFILSSKKLLLSDSGFYLCAWSGGRTENTEAFFGQGTRLTVV.

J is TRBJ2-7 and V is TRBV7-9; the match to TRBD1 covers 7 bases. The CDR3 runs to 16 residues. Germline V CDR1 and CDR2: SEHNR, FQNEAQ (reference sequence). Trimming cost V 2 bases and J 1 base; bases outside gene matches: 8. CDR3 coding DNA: TGTGCCAGCAGCTTAATTGGGGGACAGCCATCCTACGAGCAGTACTTC. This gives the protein CASSLIGGQPSYEQYF.

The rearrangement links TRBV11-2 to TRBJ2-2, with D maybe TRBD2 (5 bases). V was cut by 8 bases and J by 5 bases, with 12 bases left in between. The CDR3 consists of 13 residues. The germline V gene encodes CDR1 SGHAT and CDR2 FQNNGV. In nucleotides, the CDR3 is TGTGCCAGCGGGCGCGGGTGGACCGGGGAGCTGTTTTTT. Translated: CASGRGWTGELFF.

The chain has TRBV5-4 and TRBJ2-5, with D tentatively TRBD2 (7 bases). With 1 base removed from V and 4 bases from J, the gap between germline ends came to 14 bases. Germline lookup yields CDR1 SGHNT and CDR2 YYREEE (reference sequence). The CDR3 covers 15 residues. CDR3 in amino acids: CASSLSGGAGETQYF. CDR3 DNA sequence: TGTGCCAGCAGCTTGTCGGGGGGCGCGGGAGAGACCCAGTACTTC.

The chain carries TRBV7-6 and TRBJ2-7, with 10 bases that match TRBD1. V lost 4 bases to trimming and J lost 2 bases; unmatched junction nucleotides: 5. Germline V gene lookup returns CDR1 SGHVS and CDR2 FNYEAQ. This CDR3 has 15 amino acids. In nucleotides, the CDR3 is TGTGCCAGCAGCTCAGAGGACAGGGGGACCTACGAGCAGTACTTC. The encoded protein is CASSSEDRGTYEQYF.

The CDR3 region is CASLTTSGSGTGELFF. DNA of the CDR3: TGTGCCAGCCTCACTACTAGCGGGAGCGGCACCGGGGAGCTGTTTTTT. V and J are TRBV27 and TRBJ2-2, with 11 bases fitting TRBD2. CDR1 MNHEY and CDR2 SMNVEV come from the germline V gene (reference sequence). The CDR3 covers 16 residues. Trimming removed 8 bases from V and 4 bases from J; junction bases left unmatched: 9.

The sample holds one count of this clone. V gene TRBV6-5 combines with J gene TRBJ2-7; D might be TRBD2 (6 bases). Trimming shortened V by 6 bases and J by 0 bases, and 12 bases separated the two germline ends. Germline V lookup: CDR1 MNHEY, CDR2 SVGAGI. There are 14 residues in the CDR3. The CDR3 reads CASSLKRVSYEQYF. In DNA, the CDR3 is TGTGCCAGCAGCCTAAAGCGGGTCTCCTACGAGCAGTACTTC.

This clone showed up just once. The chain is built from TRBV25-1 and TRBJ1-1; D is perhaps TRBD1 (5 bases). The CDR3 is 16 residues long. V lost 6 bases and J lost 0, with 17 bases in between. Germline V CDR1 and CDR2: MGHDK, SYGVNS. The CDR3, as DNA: TGTGCCAGCAGCGTATCGGGGAGGGGATTGAACACTGAAGCTTTCTTT. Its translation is CASSVSGRGLNTEAFF.

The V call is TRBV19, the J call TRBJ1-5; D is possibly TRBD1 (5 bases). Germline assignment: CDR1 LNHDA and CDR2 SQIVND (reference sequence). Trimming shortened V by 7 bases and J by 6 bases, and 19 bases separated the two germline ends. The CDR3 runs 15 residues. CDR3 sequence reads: CASKNPGLAFQPQHF. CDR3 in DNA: TGTGCCAGTAAGAATCCAGGGCTCGCGTTTCAGCCCCAGCATTTT.

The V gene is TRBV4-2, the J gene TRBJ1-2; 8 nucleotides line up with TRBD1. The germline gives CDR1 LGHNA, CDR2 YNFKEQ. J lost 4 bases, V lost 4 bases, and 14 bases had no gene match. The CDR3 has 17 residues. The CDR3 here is CASSPQAPDRDGYGYTF. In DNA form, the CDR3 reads TGTGCCAGCAGCCCCCAGGCCCCGGACAGGGACGGCTATGGCTACACCTTC.

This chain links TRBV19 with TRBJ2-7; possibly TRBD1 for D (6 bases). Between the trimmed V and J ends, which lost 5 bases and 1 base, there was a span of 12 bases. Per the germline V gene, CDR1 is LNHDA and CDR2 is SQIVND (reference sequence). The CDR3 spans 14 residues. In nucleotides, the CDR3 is TGTGCCAGTAGTCTGGGACATGGATCCTACGAGCAGTACTTC. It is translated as CASSLGHGSYEQYF. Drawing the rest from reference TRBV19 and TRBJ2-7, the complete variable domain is DGGITQSPKYLFRKEGQNVTLSCEQNLNHDAMYWYRQDPGQGLRLIYYSQIVNDFQKGDIAEGYSVSREKKESFPLTVTSAQKNPTAFYLCASSLGHGSYEQYFGPGTRLTVT.

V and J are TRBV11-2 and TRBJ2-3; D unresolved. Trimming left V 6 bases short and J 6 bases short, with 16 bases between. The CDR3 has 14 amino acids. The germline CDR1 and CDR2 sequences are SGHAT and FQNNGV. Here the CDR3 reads CASRPPGSADTQYF. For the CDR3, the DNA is TGTGCCAGCAGGCCCCCCGGTAGTGCGGATACGCAGTATTTT.

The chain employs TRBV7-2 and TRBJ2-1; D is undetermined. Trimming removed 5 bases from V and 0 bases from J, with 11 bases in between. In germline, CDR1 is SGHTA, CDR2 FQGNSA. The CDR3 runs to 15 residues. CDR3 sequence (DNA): TGTGCCAGCAGCCGGAACCGGGTCTCCTACAATGAGCAGTTCTTC. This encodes CASSRNRVSYNEQFF. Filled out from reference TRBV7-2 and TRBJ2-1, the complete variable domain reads GAGVSQSPSNKVTEKGKDVELRCDPISGHTALYWYRQSLGQGLEFLIYFQGNSAPDKSGLPSDRFSAERTGGSVSTLTIQRTQQEDSAVYLCASSRNRVSYNEQFFGPGTRLTVL.

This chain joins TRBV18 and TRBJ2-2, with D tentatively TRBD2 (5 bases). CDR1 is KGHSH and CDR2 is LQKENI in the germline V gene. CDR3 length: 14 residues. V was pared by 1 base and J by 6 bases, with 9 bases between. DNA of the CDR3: TGTGCCAGCTCACCACTACGGGGTTCCGGGGAGCTGTTTTTT. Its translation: CASSPLRGSGELFF. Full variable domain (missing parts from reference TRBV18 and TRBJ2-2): NAGVMQNPRHLVRRRGQEARLRCSPMKGHSHVYWYRQLPEEGLKFMVYLQKENIIDESGMPKERFSAEFPKEGPSILRIQQVVRGDSAAYFCASSPLRGSGELFFGEGSRLTVL.

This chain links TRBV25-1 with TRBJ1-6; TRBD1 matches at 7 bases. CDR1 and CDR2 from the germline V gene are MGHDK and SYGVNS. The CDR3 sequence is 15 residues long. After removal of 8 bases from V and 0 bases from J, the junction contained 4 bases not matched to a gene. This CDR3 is CASGTDSSYNSPLHF. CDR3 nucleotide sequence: TGTGCCAGCGGGACAGACAGCTCCTATAATTCACCCCTCCACTTT.

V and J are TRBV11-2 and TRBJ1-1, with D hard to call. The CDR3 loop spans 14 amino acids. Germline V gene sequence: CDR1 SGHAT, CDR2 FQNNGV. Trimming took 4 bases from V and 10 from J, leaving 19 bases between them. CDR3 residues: CASSSLGEGLLAFF. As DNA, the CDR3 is TGTGCCAGCAGCTCGCTCGGGGAGGGCCTCCTAGCTTTCTTT. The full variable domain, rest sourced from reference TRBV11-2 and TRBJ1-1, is EAGVAQSPRYKIIEKRQSVAFWCNPISGHATLYWYQQILGQGPKLLIQFQNNGVVDDSQLPKDRFSAERLKGVDSTLKIQPAKLEDSAVYLCASSSLGEGLLAFFGQGTRLTVV.

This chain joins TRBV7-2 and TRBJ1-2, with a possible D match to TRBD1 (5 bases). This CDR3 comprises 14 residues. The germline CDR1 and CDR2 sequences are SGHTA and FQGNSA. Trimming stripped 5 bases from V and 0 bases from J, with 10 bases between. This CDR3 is CASSGMTANYGYTF. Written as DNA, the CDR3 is TGTGCCAGCAGCGGAATGACAGCTAACTATGGCTACACCTTC.

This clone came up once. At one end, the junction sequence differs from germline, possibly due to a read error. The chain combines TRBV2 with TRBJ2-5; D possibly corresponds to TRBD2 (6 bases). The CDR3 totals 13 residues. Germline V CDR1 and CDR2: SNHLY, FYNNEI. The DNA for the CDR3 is TGTGCCAGCAGTGGGGCAGGACGGGAGACCCGGTACTTC. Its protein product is CASSGAGRETRYF.